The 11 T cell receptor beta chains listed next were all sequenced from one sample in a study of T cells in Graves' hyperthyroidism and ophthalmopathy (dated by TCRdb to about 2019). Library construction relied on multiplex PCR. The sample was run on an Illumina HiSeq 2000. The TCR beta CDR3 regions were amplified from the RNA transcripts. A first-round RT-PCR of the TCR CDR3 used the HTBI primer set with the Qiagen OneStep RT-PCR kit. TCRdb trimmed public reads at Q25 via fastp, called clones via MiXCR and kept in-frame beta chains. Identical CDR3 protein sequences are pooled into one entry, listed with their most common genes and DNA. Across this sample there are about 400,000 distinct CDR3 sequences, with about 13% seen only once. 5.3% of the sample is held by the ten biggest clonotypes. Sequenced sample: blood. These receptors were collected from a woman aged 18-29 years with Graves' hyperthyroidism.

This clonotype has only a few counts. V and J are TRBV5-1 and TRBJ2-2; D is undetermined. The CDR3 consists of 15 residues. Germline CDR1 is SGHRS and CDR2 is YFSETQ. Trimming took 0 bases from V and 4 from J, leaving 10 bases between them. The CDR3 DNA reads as TGCGCCAGCAGCTTGGATTGGGGTAGCACCGGGGAGCTGTTTTTT. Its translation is CASSLDWGSTGELFF.

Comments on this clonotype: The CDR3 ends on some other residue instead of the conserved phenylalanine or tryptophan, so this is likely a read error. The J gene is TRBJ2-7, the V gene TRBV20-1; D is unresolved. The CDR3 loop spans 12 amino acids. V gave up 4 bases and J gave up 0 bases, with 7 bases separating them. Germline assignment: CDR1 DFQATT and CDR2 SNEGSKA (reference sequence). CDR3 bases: TGCAGTGCTACCGAGAGCTCCTACGAGCAGTACCTC. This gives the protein CSATESSYEQYL.

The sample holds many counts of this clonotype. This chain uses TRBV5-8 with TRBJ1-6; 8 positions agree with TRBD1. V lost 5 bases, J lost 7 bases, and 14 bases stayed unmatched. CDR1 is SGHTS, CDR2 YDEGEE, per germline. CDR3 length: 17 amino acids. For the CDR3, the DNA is TGTGCCAGCAGGTCCACCGCTAGGACAGGGCGAAATTCACCCCTCCACTTT. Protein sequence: CASRSTARTGRNSPLHF.

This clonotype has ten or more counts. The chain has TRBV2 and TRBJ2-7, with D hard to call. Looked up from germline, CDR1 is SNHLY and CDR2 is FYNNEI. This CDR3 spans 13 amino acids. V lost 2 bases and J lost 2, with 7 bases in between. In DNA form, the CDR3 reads TGTGCCAGCAGTGAACGGAGTACCTACGAGCAGTACTTC. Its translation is CASSERSTYEQYF.

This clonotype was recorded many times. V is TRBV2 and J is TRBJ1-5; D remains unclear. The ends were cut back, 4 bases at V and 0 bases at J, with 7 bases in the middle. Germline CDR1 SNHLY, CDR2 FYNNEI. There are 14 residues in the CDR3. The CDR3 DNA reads TGTGCCAGCAGTGTCGGCGGTAGCAATCAGCCCCAGCATTTT. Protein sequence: CASSVGGSNQPQHF.

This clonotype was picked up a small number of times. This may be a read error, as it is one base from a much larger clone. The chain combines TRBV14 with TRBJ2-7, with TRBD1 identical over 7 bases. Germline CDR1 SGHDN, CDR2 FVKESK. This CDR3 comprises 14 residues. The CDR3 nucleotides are TGTGCCAGCAGCCAGTCGACAGGGCTCAACGAGCGGTACTTC. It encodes CASSQSTGLNERYF.

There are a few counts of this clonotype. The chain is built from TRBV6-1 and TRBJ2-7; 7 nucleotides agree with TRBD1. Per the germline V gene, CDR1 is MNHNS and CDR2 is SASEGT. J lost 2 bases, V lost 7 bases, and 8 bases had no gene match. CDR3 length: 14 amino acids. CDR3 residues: CASKLGTVTYEQYF. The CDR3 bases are TGTGCCAGCAAGCTGGGGACAGTCACCTACGAGCAGTACTTC.

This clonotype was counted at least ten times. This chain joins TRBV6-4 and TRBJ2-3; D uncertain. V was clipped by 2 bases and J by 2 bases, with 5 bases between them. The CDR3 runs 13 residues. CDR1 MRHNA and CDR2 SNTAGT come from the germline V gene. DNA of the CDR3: TGTGCCAGCAGTGACAAGTCCACAGATACGCAGTATTTT. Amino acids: CASSDKSTDTQYF.

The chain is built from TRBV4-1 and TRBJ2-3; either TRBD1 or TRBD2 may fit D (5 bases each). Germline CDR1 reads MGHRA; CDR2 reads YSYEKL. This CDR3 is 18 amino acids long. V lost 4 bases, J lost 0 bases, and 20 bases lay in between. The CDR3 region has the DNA TGCGCCAGCAGCCTAAACGGGGCGGCTGGCGGGAGCACAGATACGCAGTATTTT. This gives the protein CASSLNGAAGGSTDTQYF.

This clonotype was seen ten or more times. CDR3 loop: CASRMGRTGDYNEQFF. The CDR3 nucleotides read TGTGCCAGCAGAATGGGCCGGACAGGCGATTACAATGAGCAGTTCTTC. The chain uses TRBV27 and TRBJ2-1; 7 nucleotides line up with TRBD1. Germline CDR1 is MNHEY and CDR2 is SMNVEV (reference sequence). This CDR3 has 16 amino acids. The J segment lost 4 bases and the V segment lost 6 bases, leaving 12 bases of the junction unmatched.

The CDR3 reads CASSDPGGASSYEQYF. The CDR3, as DNA: TGTGCCAGCAGTGACCCAGGGGGGGCCTCCTCCTACGAGCAGTACTTC. V gene TRBV6-1 combines with J gene TRBJ2-7; possibly TRBD1 or TRBD2 for D (7 bases each). The CDR3 spans 16 residues. Germline assignment: CDR1 MNHNS and CDR2 SASEGT. The V end lost 3 bases, the J end lost 0 bases, and 15 bases lay between the germline ends.